These 17 T cell receptor beta chains originate from one sample sequenced in a study of T cell repertoires in cytomegalovirus infection. TCRdb redid the calling of the reads with MiXCR, one entry per CDR3 protein. The sample contains approximately 910,000 distinct CDR3 sequences, roughly 31% of which appear only once. No antigen has been assigned to these receptors. The source was cultured CD8+ T cells from PBMCs, collected from culture after CMV antigen stimulation. These receptors originate from a human donor in good health (CMV status not recorded). Some clones in this sample may be carry-over from other donors' samples.

A word on this clonotype: The junction does not match germline at one end; this may be a read error. J is TRBJ1-5 and V is TRBV7-4; a possible D gene is TRBD1 (5 bases). The length of the CDR3 is 15 residues. The germline V gene has CDR1 SGHVT and CDR2 SQSDAQ. As DNA, the CDR3 is TGTGCCAACAGCCCGATAACAGGCCTGGGGCAGCCCCAGCATTTT. This translates into CANSPITGLGQPQHF. Full variable domain (outside the CDR3, taken from reference TRBV7-4 and TRBJ1-5): GAGVSQSPRYKVAKRGRDVALRCDSISGHVTLYWYRQTLGQGSEVLTYSQSDAQRDKSGRPSGRFSAERPERSVSTLKIQRTEQGDSAVYLCANSPITGLGQPQHFGDGTRLSIL.

This clonotype was detected only a few times. The chain joins TRBV5-1 to TRBJ1-1; a possible D gene is TRBD1 (5 bases). Germline-derived CDR1 and CDR2 are SGHRS and YFSETQ. This CDR3 spans 16 amino acids. V gave up 1 base and J gave up 1 base, with 14 bases separating them. CDR3 sequence reads: CASSLPRVGGNTEAFF. The CDR3 bases are TGCGCCAGCAGCTTGCCGCGGGTCGGGGGGAACACTGAAGCTTTCTTT.

This clonotype was recorded a few times. The chain uses TRBV7-8 and TRBJ1-1; the D is unclear. This CDR3 comprises 15 residues. Germline V gene lookup returns CDR1 SGHVS and CDR2 FQNEAQ. Trimming took off 2 bases at V and 4 bases at J, with 14 bases between the two ends. The DNA for the CDR3 is TGTGCCAGCAGCTTACCCCCGCCCCTGGCCACTGAAGCTTTCTTT. Translation: CASSLPPPLATEAFF.

This clonotype was seen only a few times. The J gene is TRBJ2-6, the V gene TRBV6-6, with 8 nucleotides matching TRBD1. Germline lookup yields CDR1 MNHNY and CDR2 SVGAGI (reference sequence). This CDR3 has 19 residues. Trimming at V came to 2 bases and at J to 4 bases, leaving 13 bases not matched to a gene. The CDR3 loop is CASSYHLGPTGAGANVLTF. For the CDR3, the DNA is TGTGCCAGCAGTTACCACCTGGGGCCGACAGGGGCCGGGGCCAACGTCCTGACTTTC.

The chain recombines TRBV7-9 with TRBJ1-1; no clear D. Germline V gives CDR1 SEHNR, CDR2 FQNEAQ (reference sequence). V gave up 1 base and J gave up 6 bases, with 15 bases separating them. This CDR3 is built from 15 residues. CDR3 DNA: TGTGCCAGCAGCTTAGGGGGTCCTCCAAGGGCTGAAGCTTTCTTT. Translated: CASSLGGPPRAEAFF.

This clonotype was recorded at least ten times. The J gene is TRBJ2-3, the V gene TRBV7-2; 9 nucleotides match TRBD2. V was clipped by 1 base and J by 6 bases; unmatched bases: 11. The CDR3 runs 17 residues. Germline lookup yields CDR1 SGHTA and CDR2 FQGNSA. In DNA, the CDR3 is TGTGCCAGCAGCTTAGACGGCGGGGGGGGCCAATGGGATACGCAGTATTTT. The encoded protein is CASSLDGGGGQWDTQYF.

This chain connects TRBV27 to TRBJ1-1; D unresolved. Looked up from germline, CDR1 is MNHEY and CDR2 is SMNVEV (reference sequence). CDR3 length equals 15 residues. Trimming cost V 5 bases and J 0 bases, with 13 bases left between them. CDR3: CASSLSWSVNTEAFF. For the CDR3, the DNA is TGTGCCAGCAGTCTCTCGTGGAGTGTGAACACTGAAGCTTTCTTT.

This chain joins TRBV10-3 and TRBJ2-7, with D perhaps TRBD1 (5 bases). The germline gives CDR1 ENHRY, CDR2 SYGVKD. The CDR3 covers 16 residues. V dropped 1 base and J dropped 4 bases, with 17 bases sitting between them. The CDR3 here is CAISEYQGRGFYEQYF. The CDR3 nucleotides are TGTGCCATCAGTGAGTATCAGGGTCGAGGTTTTTACGAGCAGTACTTC.

V usage is TRBV7-6 and J usage is TRBJ2-1; weak D call: TRBD2 (6 bases). V was shortened by 5 bases and J by 12 bases, with 17 bases between the two germline ends. Germline V gene sequence: CDR1 SGHVS, CDR2 FNYEAQ. This CDR3 contains 13 residues. The DNA of the CDR3 is TGTGCCAGCAGCCTGGGGACTGGCGCCGGGCAGTTCTTC. The encoded protein is CASSLGTGAGQFF.

This clonotype was seen a few times. The V call is TRBV7-6, the J call TRBJ2-5; the match to TRBD1 covers 9 bases. Trimming removed 5 bases from V and 10 bases from J; junction bases left unmatched: 8. The CDR3 consists of 13 residues. The V gene's germline CDR1 is SGHVS and CDR2 FNYEAQ. The CDR3 protein is CASSPRTGEDQYF. DNA of the CDR3: TGTGCCAGCAGCCCTAGGACAGGGGAAGACCAGTACTTC.

This clonotype was seen a handful of times. This chain links TRBV19 with TRBJ1-3; D ambiguous. The CDR3 length is 13 residues. The ends were cut back, 7 bases at V and 4 bases at J, with 11 bases in the middle. CDR1 is LNHDA and CDR2 is SQIVND in the germline V gene (reference sequence). Written as DNA, the CDR3 is TGTGCCAGTACCCCCGGGCGGGGAAACACCATATATTTT. It specifies CASTPGRGNTIYF.

The rearrangement uses TRBV19 and TRBJ2-1; D is undetermined. Near its end, the DNA agrees better with TRBJ2-7, so the J call may be wrong. The CDR3 length is 13 residues. Germline CDR1 and CDR2: LNHDA and SQIVND (reference sequence). The CDR3 sequence is CASSIKGWWEQYF. The CDR3 DNA reads as TGTGCCAGTAGTATAAAAGGGTGGTGGGAGCAGTACTTC.

This sequence joins TRBV12-3 or TRBV12-4 and TRBJ2-1, with D perhaps being TRBD1 or TRBD2 (5 bases each). This CDR3 is 17 amino acids long. V lost 2 bases and J 4 bases, leaving 18 bases between the germline ends. The CDR3 spells CASSLLIGTEFYNEQFF. The CDR3, as DNA: TGTGCCAGCAGTTTATTAATCGGGACGGAATTTTACAATGAGCAGTTCTTC.

This clonotype appeared a few times. The chain uses TRBV24-1 and TRBJ1-2; 7 nucleotides match TRBD1. This CDR3 spans 14 amino acids. Germline lookup yields CDR1 KGHDR and CDR2 SFDVKD. The V and J ends lost 6 bases and 5 bases, in that order; junction bases with no gene match: 8. CDR3 bases: TGTGCCACCAGTTCTGGGACAGACCTATATGGCTACACCTTC. It encodes CATSSGTDLYGYTF.

This clonotype was seen a few times. The rearrangement links TRBV14 to TRBJ1-2; TRBD1 aligns across 8 bases. CDR1 SGHDN and CDR2 FVKESK come from the germline V gene. V shed 0 bases and J 6 bases; nucleotides not matched to a gene: 6. The CDR3 consists of 15 residues. In DNA, the CDR3 is TGTGCCAGCAGCCAAGATCTTACAGGGGGTGATGGCTACACCTTC. This sequence encodes CASSQDLTGGDGYTF.

This clonotype has a handful of counts. This chain uses TRBV7-9 with TRBJ2-4; TRBD2 matches 7 bases. The CDR3 sequence is 16 residues long. Trimming removed 3 bases from V and 0 bases from J; junction bases left unmatched: 5. Per germline, CDR1 SEHNR and CDR2 FQNEAQ (reference sequence). The CDR3 DNA is TGTGCCAGCAGCTTCCCTAGCGGTCGAGCCAAAAACATTCAGTACTTC. Encoded protein: CASSFPSGRAKNIQYF.

The chain combines TRBV5-1 with TRBJ1-5; 8 nucleotides line up with TRBD1. Germline assignment: CDR1 SGHRS and CDR2 YFSETQ. The CDR3 is 15 amino acids. V was pared by 4 bases and J by 5 bases, with 8 bases of the junction left unmatched. The CDR3 DNA reads TGCGCCAGCAGCCCGACAGGGGCACGAGATCAGCCCCAGCATTTT. Its protein is CASSPTGARDQPQHF.